Sequencing of this TCR beta chain was carried out in a study of blood T cell repertoires in COVID-19. The wider study: Both acute and convalescent COVID-19 samples were obtained from the United States, Italy and Spain.

The table came from immunoSEQ multiplex PCR; TCRdb's copy has only in-frame clones and leaves some out. Here the sample spans about 180,000 clones, approximately 80% being singletons. The V gene's germline CDR1 is SGHAT and CDR2 FQDESV (reference sequence). The CDR3 loop spans 15 amino acids. With 5 bases removed from V and 10 bases from J, the gap between germline ends came to 22 bases. The genes are TRBV11-1 and TRBJ2-3; TRBD2 might be the D (7 bases). The sequenced sample was PBMCs or T cells enriched from blood (not recorded which). The clonotype originates from a woman aged 45-59 years who had recovered from COVID-19. DNA for the CDR3: TGTGCCAGCAGCCCAAAGGCCGCAGTGCGGGGGCCGCAGTATTTT. Protein product: CASSPKAAVRGPQYF.